Presented here are 8 T cell receptor beta chains from one specimen sequenced in a study of molecular identifiers for immune sequencing clone quantification. Via MiXCR, TCRdb re-called the PCR reads, giving one row per CDR3 protein. In the table there are about 510,000 distinct CDR3 sequences, 20% to 25% of which are singletons. What was sequenced was naive CD8+ T cells from blood, with Jurkat cell RNA spiked in. Subset noted: FACS-sorted CD8+CD4-CCR7+CD45RA+ naive T cells. All receptors derive from a human donor in good health. Some libraries in this study had Jurkat cell RNA spiked in.

This chain connects TRBV14 to TRBJ1-6; possible D gene TRBD1, 6 bases. Germline V gene data show CDR1 as SGHDN and CDR2 as FVKESK. This CDR3 has 16 residues. Trimming took 3 bases from V and 8 from J, leaving 17 bases between them. The CDR3 loop is CASSQYQGRVYSPLHF. CDR3 coding DNA: TGTGCCAGCAGCCAGTACCAGGGGAGGGTCTATTCACCCCTCCACTTT. The full variable domain, in which reference TRBV14 and TRBJ1-6 provide the parts outside the CDR3, is EAGVTQFPSHSVIEKGQTVTLRCDPISGHDNLYWYRRVMGKEIKFLLHFVKESKQDESGMPNNRFLAERTGGTYSTLKVQPAELEDSGVYFCASSQYQGRVYSPLHFGNGTRLTVT.

This clonotype was found many times. A much larger clone lies one base from this, so it may be a read error. This chain joins TRBV7-9 and TRBJ2-7; D is unclear. From germline, CDR1 is SEHNR and CDR2 FQNEAQ (reference sequence). The V gene lost 5 bases and the J gene lost 0 bases, with 5 bases spanning the gap. The CDR3 loop spans 12 amino acids. DNA of the CDR3: TGTGCCAGCAGCCAGAGCTCCTACGAGCAGTACTTC. It translates to CASSQSSYEQYF.

The genes are TRBV6-5 and TRBJ2-1; 10 positions match TRBD2. Trimming cost V 4 bases and J 8 bases; bases outside gene matches: 2. Germline lookup yields CDR1 MNHEY and CDR2 SVGAGI. The CDR3 totals 13 residues. The CDR3, as DNA: TGTGCCAGCAGTTGGACTAGCGGAGATGAGCAGTTCTTC. Encoded protein: CASSWTSGDEQFF.

Here the CDR3 DNA reads TGTGCCAGCAGCTTAGGCGCAGGGAGCGCCGGGGAGCTGTTTTTT. It codes for CASSLGAGSAGELFF. The chain recombines TRBV11-3 with TRBJ2-2, with D perhaps assigned TRBD1 or TRBD2 (5 bases each). Germline CDR1 and CDR2: SGHNT and YENEEA. The CDR3 totals 15 residues. V was cut by 1 base and J by 6 bases, with 12 bases left in between.

This clonotype has only a few counts. The chain links TRBV6-5 to TRBJ1-5; possibly TRBD1 for D (6 bases). This CDR3 spans 16 amino acids. V lost 4 bases and J 7 bases, leaving 20 bases between the germline ends. Germline loops: CDR1 MNHEY, CDR2 SVGAGI. DNA of the CDR3: TGTGCCAGCAGTTCCGGGGGGCTGGGGGGGCGGCAGCCCCAGCATTTT. This translates into CASSSGGLGGRQPQHF.

This clonotype came up many times. CDR3 region: CSARDGAYEQYF. DNA for the CDR3: TGCAGTGCTAGGGACGGTGCCTACGAGCAGTACTTC. The chain is built from TRBV20-1 and TRBJ2-7; no definite D call. This CDR3 is 12 amino acids long. The germline CDR1 and CDR2 sequences are DFQATT and SNEGSKA (reference sequence). Trimming pared 3 bases from V and 2 bases from J, leaving 8 bases between.

This clonotype came up many times. The V gene is TRBV28, the J gene TRBJ1-3, with D possibly matching TRBD1 (6 bases). Germline V gene sequence: CDR1 MDHEN, CDR2 SYDVKM. The length of the CDR3 is 15 residues. The V end was cut by 3 bases, the J end by 2 bases, with 11 bases between. The CDR3 region is CASSFRGEAGNTIYF. Written as DNA, the CDR3 is TGTGCCAGCAGTTTCAGGGGTGAGGCTGGAAACACCATATATTTT.

V gene TRBV11-2 combines with J gene TRBJ1-1; D gene uncertain. The CDR3 has 12 amino acids. Germline values: CDR1 SGHAT, CDR2 FQNNGV. V was trimmed by 3 bases and J by 7 bases, leaving 9 bases between them. CDR3 residues: CASSFLSNEAFF. The CDR3 coding sequence is TGTGCCAGCAGCTTTTTGTCAAATGAAGCTTTCTTT. Using reference TRBV11-2 and TRBJ1-1 for the parts outside the CDR3, the full variable domain is EAGVAQSPRYKIIEKRQSVAFWCNPISGHATLYWYQQILGQGPKLLIQFQNNGVVDDSQLPKDRFSAERLKGVDSTLKIQPAKLEDSAVYLCASSFLSNEAFFGQGTRLTVV.